This TCR beta chain was captured in a study of graft-versus-host responses after intestinal transplantation. Study-level information: Those transplanted obtained multivisceral, liver-intestinal, or isolated intestinal grafts. Every one of the recipients received anti-thymocyte globulin induction and afterwards took tacrolimus and steroids for around three years.

TCRdb's table, derived via immunoSEQ multiplex PCR, lists solely in-frame clones and lacks some. The sample carries under 45,000 clones, more than 85% recorded once. The CDR3 consists of 14 residues. V was trimmed by 3 bases and J by 5 bases, leaving 13 bases between them. Germline V CDR1 and CDR2: LNHDA, SQIVND (reference sequence). This clone was observed a single time. Its antigen is as yet unknown. Broader study findings: GvH clones surfaced in recipient marrow, some emerging earlier in ileum or blood. Patients who carried graft-donor T cell macrochimerism also had high graft-versus-host to host-versus-graft clonal ratios in their allografts.

The chain has TRBV19 and TRBJ2-5; D is unclear. This TCR was recovered from a human patient who received an intestinal transplant, so some T cells may come from the graft donor. Sequenced material: PBMCs, taken approximately 700 days after intestinal transplantation. The CDR3 reads CASSIALGMETQYF. The DNA of the CDR3 is TGTGCCAGTAGTATTGCCCTGGGGATGGAGACCCAGTACTTC.